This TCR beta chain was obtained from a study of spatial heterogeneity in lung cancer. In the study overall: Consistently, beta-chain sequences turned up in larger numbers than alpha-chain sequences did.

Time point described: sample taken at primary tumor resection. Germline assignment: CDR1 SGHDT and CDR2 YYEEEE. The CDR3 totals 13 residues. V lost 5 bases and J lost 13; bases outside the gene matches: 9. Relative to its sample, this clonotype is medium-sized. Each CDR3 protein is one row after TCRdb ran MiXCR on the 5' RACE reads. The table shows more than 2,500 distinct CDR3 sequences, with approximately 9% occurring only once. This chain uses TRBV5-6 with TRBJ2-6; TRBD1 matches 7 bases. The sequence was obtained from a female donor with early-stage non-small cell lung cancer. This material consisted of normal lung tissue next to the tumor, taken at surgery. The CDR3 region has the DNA TGTGCCAGCAGTTGGACGTCAGGGGGAGTCCTGACTTTC. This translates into CASSWTSGGVLTF. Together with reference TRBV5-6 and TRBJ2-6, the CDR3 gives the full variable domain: DAGVTQSPTHLIKTRGQQVTLRCSPKSGHDTVSWYQQALGQGPQFIFQYYEEEERQRGNFPDRFSGHQFPNYSSELNVNALLLGDSALYLCASSWTSGGVLTFGAGSRLTVL.